The sequence of this T cell receptor beta chain was determined in a study of a mutant IDH1 vaccine in newly diagnosed glioma. Across the whole study: With temozolomide cycles, or 4-6 weeks after radiotherapy alone, vaccination was started. Beforehand, treatment had been radiotherapy, temozolomide, or both; the majority received both.

With respect to this clone: Its specificity is not known.

Only in-frame clones appear in the TCRdb table, and some are missing; sequencing was by immunoSEQ multiplex PCR. The sample carries tens of thousands of clones, around 87% recorded once. The CDR3 contains 12 residues. Per germline, CDR1 SGHRS and CDR2 YFSETQ. V was shortened by 3 bases and J by 6 bases, with 10 bases between the two germline ends. Stated time point: week 11, during vaccination. A single vaccine dose contained 300 ug of mutant IDH1 20-mer peptide, and topical imiquimod was used with it. The astrocytomas were IDH1-mutant, ATRX-negative, and WHO grade 3 or 4. Sample: PBMCs, taken from a glioma patient whose treatment included an IDH1 peptide vaccine. The chain has TRBV5-1 and TRBJ2-7, with no clear D. This TCR was recovered from a man aged 18 to 35 with glioma. The CDR3 DNA is TGCGCCAGCAGCTCGAACCGGGTCGAGCAGTACTTC. Translated: CASSSNRVEQYF.